This T cell receptor beta chain derives from a study of blood T cell repertoires in COVID-19 (TCRdb year 2020). In the study overall: Samples covering the acute and convalescent phases of COVID-19 were provided by collaborators in the United States, Italy and Spain. The prospective study material was composed of cDNA or gDNA derived from T cells, B-cell-depleted T cells, or PBMCs. Deeply sampled blood TCRbeta repertoires from subjects exposed to, actively infected with, or recovered from COVID-19 were included in the dataset. The repertoires were released in a freely available public database meant as a resource for research on the immune response to SARS-CoV-2. Samples were obtained from the ongoing ImmuneRACE study (first 160 participants) and from 1,254 subjects provided by 6 global collaborators. Nearly every sample came with metadata listing a de-identified subject ID, COVID-19 status, age in years and sex. Where available, HLA class I and class II types were taken from metadata supplied by the sample provider and were not determined by assay-based typing.

Compared with germline, V lacks 3 bases and J lacks 5 bases; bases without a gene match: 9. Via the germline V gene (reference sequence), CDR1 is GTSNPN and CDR2 SVGIG. The CDR3 runs 14 amino acids, cysteine and phenylalanine included. The retained sequence is limited to the CDR3, 42 bases, with the frame set at the first base. The immunoSEQ Assay, a bias-controlled multiplex PCR, was used to amplify TCRbeta CDR3 regions from genomic DNA. As for the original processing: Nucleated cell counts per sample were estimated from amplification of reference gene primers within the assay. To quantify the absolute abundance of each unique TCRbeta CDR3 rearrangement, sequence reads were collapsed and filtered. For each sample, productive Simpson clonality was calculated by taking the square root of Simpson's diversity index across productive rearrangements. Entries here come from immuneACCESS through TCRdb and include only in-frame sequences with V and J called. Some clones fail to appear in such tables; in the studies checked, an unresolved V gene covers under half of the shortfall, and the cause of the remainder is unknown. V, J and clone size reflect that table, while D and trimming were determined from the DNA. Counted in this sample were 60,000 or so clones; more than 75% of them appeared once. The leading ten clones occupy roughly 6.6% of the sample.

The research as a whole found: The amount of clinical and demographic metadata varied by source and participant and was provided uncurated.

Comments on this clone: Its recognized antigen is unknown. No much larger clone is present one base from it, and per-base qualities are unavailable.

Whole blood was collected in K2EDTA tubes by collaborating institutions according to the institutions' own protocols. For TCRbeta analysis, collaborators shipped samples in one of three forms: frozen whole blood, isolated PBMCs, or DNA extracted from either of those sample types. The sequence links TRBV30 to TRBJ1-2; 7 of the junction bases match TRBD1. What was sequenced was peripheral blood. This clonotype was obtained from a man aged 60-69 years with acute or convalescent COVID-19. DNA sequence: TGTGCCTGGAGCTTGTCGCAGGGGGTTTATGGCTACACCTTC. Its protein product is CAWSLSQGVYGYTF.